This TCR beta chain was recovered during a study of T-cell reconstitution after alpha-beta-depleted transplantation in children. This clonotype was recorded a few times. Unique molecular identifiers featured in how the TCRbeta library was prepared. TCRdb ran MiXCR on the PCR reads and lists one entry per CDR3 protein. The table records hundreds of thousands of distinct CDR3 sequences, roughly a tenth of them present only once. The trim removed 1 base at V and 0 bases at J, leaving 4 bases unmatched. This CDR3 spans 16 amino acids. Germline lookup yields CDR1 SGHDT and CDR2 YYEEEE. The sequenced sample was PBMCs from the stem cell graft donor, obtained from the stem cell graft. This sequence was found in a human donor who donated a stem cell graft to a child with acute myeloid leukemia. The chain has TRBV5-6 and TRBJ1-5; 7 positions match TRBD1. This chain's CDR3 is CASSLRQGNSNQPQHF. The DNA of the CDR3 is TGTGCCAGCAGCTTGCGACAGGGTAATAGCAATCAGCCCCAGCATTTT.